A single sample is the source of the 26 T cell receptor beta chains below, sequenced in a study of CD8 T cells in ankylosing spondylitis. Notes on the study in general: Ankylosing spondylitis blood appeared to be characterized by a TCR beta motif of under 10 highly homologous variants.

Their recognized antigens are unknown. Each CDR3 protein gets one entry after TCRdb re-called the 5' RACE reads with MiXCR. The data contain 750,000 to 850,000 distinct CDR3 sequences, 12% of them seen just once; the ten biggest clones take up 0.51%. The material sequenced was blood, either unsorted or a sorted T cell fraction (not recorded which). These receptors were collected from a male donor with ankylosing spondylitis.

This clonotype occurred a few times. The V call is TRBV19, the J call TRBJ1-1; 7 bases fit TRBD1. The CDR3 spans 15 residues. V shed 4 bases, J shed 0 bases, and the junction held 5 bases outside the gene matches. Germline V gene sequence: CDR1 LNHDA, CDR2 SQIVND (reference sequence). CDR3 bases: TGTGCCAGTAGTAAAAGGGGGCATTTGAACACTGAAGCTTTCTTT. Translated, it gives CASSKRGHLNTEAFF.

This clonotype was detected only a few times. The rearrangement uses TRBV10-3 and TRBJ2-2, with 10 bases aligning to TRBD1. V dropped 6 bases and J dropped 3; count of bases not matched to a gene: 7. Germline CDR1 ENHRY, CDR2 SYGVKD. CDR3 length: 16 residues. For the CDR3, the DNA is TGTGCCATCAGAAGGGGACAGGGGTGGGACACCGGGGAGCTGTTTTTT. It encodes CAIRRGQGWDTGELFF.

This clonotype has more than one count but fewer than ten. V gene TRBV6-2 or TRBV6-3 combines with J gene TRBJ2-1; D is possibly TRBD1 (6 bases). The CDR3 spans 17 residues. Germline CDR1 reads MNHEY; CDR2 reads SVGEGT. V lost 0 bases and J lost 5, with 17 bases in between. CDR3 in DNA: TGTGCCAGCAGTTACTCGCCAGGGGTTTGGCTTAACAATGAGCAGTTCTTC. It yields the protein CASSYSPGVWLNNEQFF.

The chain has TRBV7-2 and TRBJ2-1, with D possibly being TRBD1 (6 bases). Germline V gene lookup returns CDR1 SGHTA and CDR2 FQGNSA. The CDR3 covers 12 residues. With 5 bases removed from V and 13 bases from J, the gap between germline ends came to 15 bases. The CDR3 loop reads CASSRSRDNQFF. Here the CDR3 DNA reads TGTGCCAGCAGCCGTTCCCGGGACAACCAGTTCTTC.

This clonotype was observed many times. The chain links TRBV29-1 to TRBJ2-5, with a possible D match to TRBD1 (5 bases). The germline V gene encodes CDR1 SQVTM and CDR2 ANQGSEA. Trimming cost V 3 bases and J 5 bases, with 13 bases left between them. This CDR3 spans 13 amino acids. The CDR3 DNA reads TGCAGCGTTGAGGGCCAGGGTCGGGAGACCCAGTACTTC. This gives the protein CSVEGQGRETQYF.

This clonotype was recorded a few times. The rearrangement uses TRBV12-3 or TRBV12-4 and TRBJ1-4, with D hard to call. Trimming took 3 bases from V and 10 from J, leaving 24 bases between them. This CDR3 comprises 17 residues. CDR3 coding DNA: TGTGCCAGCAGTTTGTTACCCTCGGAACCACGCAGAGGAAAACTGTTTTTT. Translation: CASSLLPSEPRRGKLFF.

This sequence joins TRBV29-1 and TRBJ2-5; 7 nucleotides match TRBD1. The germline gives CDR1 SQVTM, CDR2 ANQGSEA. Unmatched junction bases numbered 5, after V lost 6 bases and J lost 4 bases. This CDR3 spans 12 amino acids. CDR3 nucleotide sequence: TGCAGCGTCCACAGGGGTATAGAGACCCAGTACTTC. Its protein is CSVHRGIETQYF.

The genes are TRBV5-5 and TRBJ1-1; tentatively, D is TRBD1 (6 bases). The CDR3 runs to 14 residues. The ends were cut back, 1 base at V and 5 bases at J, with 12 bases in the middle. Per the germline V gene, CDR1 is SGHKS and CDR2 is YYEKEE (reference sequence). CDR3 in amino acids: CASSLYRVWTEAFF. The CDR3 DNA reads as TGTGCCAGCAGCTTGTACAGGGTGTGGACTGAAGCTTTCTTT. Filled out from reference TRBV5-5 and TRBJ1-1, the complete variable domain reads DAGVTQSPTHLIKTRGQQVTLRCSPISGHKSVSWYQQVLGQGPQFIFQYYEKEERGRGNFPDRFSARQFPNYSSELNVNALLLGDSALYLCASSLYRVWTEAFFGQGTRLTVV.

This clonotype was observed many times. The chain carries TRBV12-3 or TRBV12-4 and TRBJ2-1; D is possibly TRBD2 (6 bases). V lost 6 bases and J lost 2, with 14 bases in between. CDR3 size: 15 residues. CDR3 DNA: TGTGCCAGCAGCTACGGGGGACCCACCTACAATGAGCAGTTCTTC. It yields the protein CASSYGGPTYNEQFF.

The chain recombines TRBV10-3 with TRBJ2-7; D uncertain. This CDR3 contains 14 residues. V lost 4 bases and J lost 2, with 12 bases in between. CDR1 ENHRY and CDR2 SYGVKD come from the germline V gene. The CDR3 bases are TGTGCCATCAGTGGGGCGAAACCCACCTACGAGCAGTACTTC. This gives the protein CAISGAKPTYEQYF.

This clonotype was seen at least ten times. This rearrangement joins TRBV5-5 to TRBJ1-5, with TRBD1 as a possible D gene (5 bases). Germline values: CDR1 SGHKS, CDR2 YYEKEE (reference sequence). The CDR3 contains 14 residues. Trimming pared 1 base from V and 5 bases from J, leaving 10 bases between. In DNA, the CDR3 is TGTGCCAGCAGCTTGACCGGGGCCTATCAGCCCCAGCATTTT. Residues: CASSLTGAYQPQHF.

The chain employs TRBV20-1 and TRBJ1-2; D uncertain. The CDR3 contains 11 residues. The germline gives CDR1 DFQATT, CDR2 SNEGSKA (reference sequence). With 0 bases removed from V and 8 bases from J, the gap between germline ends came to 7 bases. CDR3 protein: CSARDAGGYTF. The CDR3 DNA reads as TGCAGTGCTAGAGACGCTGGGGGCTACACCTTC.

This clonotype came up a few times. The rearrangement joins TRBV12-3 or TRBV12-4 to TRBJ2-7; 12 positions agree with TRBD2. After removal of 7 bases from V and 3 bases from J, the junction contained 4 bases not matched to a gene. This CDR3 region has 14 residues. As DNA, the CDR3 is TGTGCCAGCACCAGACTAGCGGGGGACTACGAGCAGTACTTC. Translation: CASTRLAGDYEQYF.

This clonotype was detected only a few times. The chain couples TRBV7-2 to TRBJ1-4; D may be TRBD1 (5 bases). With 3 bases removed from V and 6 bases from J, the gap between germline ends came to 11 bases. Germline loops: CDR1 SGHTA, CDR2 FQGNSA. This CDR3 is built from 14 residues. CDR3 in amino acids: CASSLWRDDEKLFF. The DNA for the CDR3 is TGTGCCAGCAGCTTGTGGAGGGACGATGAAAAACTGTTTTTT.

This clonotype has ten or more counts. This rearrangement joins TRBV7-9 to TRBJ1-2; D call uncertain. The CDR3 length is 15 residues. Trimming removed 4 bases from V and 4 bases from J, with 16 bases in between. CDR1 SEHNR and CDR2 FQNEAQ come from the germline V gene (reference sequence). CDR3 loop: CASSSSGSVVYGYTF. The CDR3 nucleotides are TGTGCCAGCAGCTCCTCGGGGAGCGTCGTCTATGGCTACACCTTC.

Regarding this clonotype: At one boundary the junction diverges from the germline segment, which might be a read error. The chain joins TRBV10-3 to TRBJ2-2; D is perhaps TRBD1 (6 bases). Germline assignment: CDR1 ENHRY and CDR2 SYGVKD. The CDR3 is 15 residues long. Here the CDR3 DNA reads TGTACCATCAGCGAACGTAGGCAGGGGTCCGGGGAGCTGTTTTTT. Translating it yields CTISERRQGSGELFF.

V gene TRBV5-1 combines with J gene TRBJ1-1; D call uncertain. The CDR3 consists of 14 residues. Trimming left V 4 bases short and J 9 bases short, with 19 bases between. CDR1 is SGHRS, CDR2 YFSETQ, per germline. The DNA of the CDR3 is TGCGCCAGCAGCCCAGGACTTGAAGATCTGAAAGCTTTCTTT. This gives the protein CASSPGLEDLKAFF.

This clonotype was found many times. This chain connects TRBV5-1 to TRBJ2-1; the D gene could be TRBD1 or TRBD2 (5 bases each). Germline loops: CDR1 SGHRS, CDR2 YFSETQ. V lost 2 bases and J lost 4, with 19 bases in between. CDR3 size: 17 residues. In DNA, the CDR3 is TGCGCCAGCAGCTTTGGGGACGACGTGGGACGATACAATGAGCAGTTCTTC. It translates to CASSFGDDVGRYNEQFF.

The chain couples TRBV7-2 to TRBJ1-5, with 7 positions matching TRBD1. CDR3 length: 15 amino acids. V trimming: 5 bases; J trimming: 4 bases; junction bases outside the gene matches: 8. Germline lookup yields CDR1 SGHTA and CDR2 FQGNSA. CDR3 nucleotide sequence: TGTGCCAGCAGCCTTAGACAGGGAGATAATCAGCCCCAGCATTTT. It codes for CASSLRQGDNQPQHF. Full variable domain (remainder filled in from reference TRBV7-2 and TRBJ1-5): GAGVSQSPSNKVTEKGKDVELRCDPISGHTALYWYRQSLGQGLEFLIYFQGNSAPDKSGLPSDRFSAERTGGSVSTLTIQRTQQEDSAVYLCASSLRQGDNQPQHFGDGTRLSIL.

This chain uses TRBV12-5 with TRBJ2-1; D is tentatively TRBD1 or TRBD2 (5 bases each). The CDR3 runs 16 residues. The germline CDR1 and CDR2 sequences are LGHNT and FRNRAP. Trimming shortened V by 6 bases and J by 4 bases, and 19 bases separated the two germline ends. The CDR3, as DNA: TGTGCTAGTGGCATCTATACCGGGACCCTGTACAATGAGCAGTTCTTC. Encoded protein: CASGIYTGTLYNEQFF.

The J gene is TRBJ1-1, the V gene TRBV15; a possible D gene is TRBD1 (6 bases). CDR1 is LNHNV and CDR2 is YYDKDF in the germline V gene (reference sequence). This CDR3 has 15 residues. The V end was cut by 5 bases, the J end by 6 bases, with 19 bases between. The CDR3 loop reads CATSARPGARAEAFF. The CDR3, as DNA: TGTGCCACCAGCGCCCGTCCGGGGGCGCGGGCTGAAGCTTTCTTT.

This clonotype was found a few times. The rearrangement joins TRBV4-3 to TRBJ2-3; 7 bases fit TRBD1. After removal of 4 bases from V and 8 bases from J, the junction contained 9 bases not matched to a gene. The CDR3 loop spans 14 amino acids. The germline V gene encodes CDR1 LGHNA and CDR2 YSLEER. In DNA, the CDR3 is TGCGCCAGCAGCCGAGAACGGGGACAGCCTACGCAGTATTTT. This codes for CASSRERGQPTQYF.

This clonotype came up a few times. J is TRBJ2-1 and V is TRBV5-5, with D perhaps matching TRBD1 (6 bases). Germline V gives CDR1 SGHKS, CDR2 YYEKEE (reference sequence). The CDR3 consists of 13 residues. The V and J ends lost 4 bases and 10 bases respectively, with 15 bases between them. This CDR3 is CASSPRGGSEQFF. The DNA of the CDR3 is TGTGCCAGCAGCCCCCGTGGGGGCTCCGAGCAGTTCTTC.

The V and J genes are TRBV7-6 and TRBJ2-1; perhaps D is TRBD1 or TRBD2 (6 bases each). The germline CDR1 and CDR2 sequences are SGHVS and FNYEAQ. Trimming took off 2 bases at V and 1 base at J, with 12 bases between the two ends. CDR3 size: 16 residues. This CDR3 reads CASSLRRGASYNEQFF. CDR3 sequence (DNA): TGTGCCAGCAGCTTACGGAGGGGGGCGTCCTACAATGAGCAGTTCTTC.

This clonotype was counted between two and nine times. The gene calls are TRBV30 and TRBJ2-5; 7 bases fit TRBD1. The CDR3 runs 12 residues. The junction had 1 base not matched to a gene; V was cut back by 2 bases and J by 4 bases. Germline V lookup: CDR1 GTSNPN, CDR2 SVGIG (reference sequence). CDR3 DNA: TGTGCCTGGAGTCCAGGGGGAGAGACCCAGTACTTC. It encodes CAWSPGGETQYF.

This clonotype showed up many times. The chain employs TRBV9 and TRBJ1-1; possibly TRBD1 for D (5 bases). The germline CDR1 and CDR2 sequences are SGDLS and YYNGEE. V lost 3 bases and J 7 bases, leaving 10 bases between the germline ends. The CDR3 is 12 amino acids. CDR3 sequence (DNA): TGTGCCAGCAGCGGCCGGGGGGGTGAAGCTTTCTTT. Its protein product is CASSGRGGEAFF.